Listed below are T cell receptor beta chains from one sample, sequenced in a study of blood T cells in healthy people across ages. TCRdb reprocessed the 5' RACE reads with MiXCR, giving one entry per CDR3 protein. This sample carries some 730,000 distinct CDR3 sequences, approximately 22% of them seen once, and the ten largest clones take about 22%. Sequenced input: blood. Receptors were obtained from a man between 65 and 85 years old in good health. Both conserved end residues are part of each CDR3. The order of the fields is CDR3 protein, V gene.

CDR3: CASSQDLIRTPVF; V: TRBV3-1
CDR3: CASSVSGPQETQYF; V: TRBV2
CDR3: CASSPLSGDEQFF; V: TRBV5-1
CDR3: CASSQDGGGPTDTQYF; V: TRBV4-2
CDR3: CASRKSTLQETQYF; V: TRBV5-5
CDR3: CASSFVPDEAPQHF; V: TRBV5-5
CDR3: CASSRGQVDKNIQYF; V: TRBV6-5
CDR3: CASSYGGTASGNTEAFF; V: TRBV6-5
CDR3: CASSVGTPEQYF; V: TRBV7-9
CDR3: CASTTGQVVDTQYF; V: TRBV6-2/TRBV6-3
CDR3: CAISAGLRNQPQHF; V: TRBV10-3
CDR3: CSALGRGNTIYF; V: TRBV20-1
CDR3: CSARGLEDEKLFF; V: TRBV20-1
CDR3: CASSFRSSNTGELFF; V: TRBV27
CDR3: CASNPGLAGGPSETQYF; V: TRBV12-3/TRBV12-4
CDR3: CATESQGGDYGYTF; V: TRBV28
CDR3: CSASSGGHSSYEQYF; V: TRBV20-1
CDR3: CAWSVRSTDTQYF; V: TRBV30
CDR3: CASSDMAQKPDTQYF; V: TRBV25-1
CDR3: CASSWGGRDGNTIYF; V: TRBV12-3/TRBV12-4
CDR3: CAIRTGGRETQYF; V: TRBV28
CDR3: CATSEETRPDTQYF; V: TRBV24-1
CDR3: CSARDRDHREKLLF; V: TRBV20-1
CDR3: CSASPANTEAFF; V: TRBV20-1
CDR3: CASSARRARSSYNEQFF; V: TRBV5-1
CDR3: CASSYWGGDETQYF; V: TRBV7-2
CDR3: CASSLGRDGYTF; V: TRBV7-9
CDR3: CASSVDAGSGTQYF; V: TRBV9
CDR3: CASSAGHFQETQYF; V: TRBV5-1
CDR3: CSVEGQENGYTF; V: TRBV29-1
CDR3: CASGASGRSGELFF; V: TRBV2
CDR3: CASSYRGVTEAFF; V: TRBV6-6